Following are 2 T cell receptor beta chains from one sample sequenced in a study of blood T cells in healthy people across ages. A second about 6 to 12 cycle PCR used barcoded and J-beta primers. TCRdb itself ran the 5' RACE reads through MiXCR, one entry per CDR3 protein. The sample holds over 450,000 distinct CDR3 sequences, 24% seen once. Separately, the same data were catalogued under a study of T cells of mothers and their children.

Sequenced input: blood. The source of these receptors is a boy between 5 and 17 years old in good health.

The V and J genes are TRBV28 and TRBJ2-3; the D is unclear. Deletions cut 7 bases from V and 0 bases from J, with 8 bases between. The CDR3 consists of 13 residues. Germline-derived CDR1 and CDR2 are MDHEN and SYDVKM. This CDR3 is CASTHTSTDTQYF. The CDR3 DNA follows: TGTGCCAGCACCCATACCAGCACAGATACGCAGTATTTT. Together with reference TRBV28 and TRBJ2-3, the CDR3 gives the full variable domain: DVKVTQSSRYLVKRTGEKVFLECVQDMDHENMFWYRQDPGLGLRLIYFSYDVKMKEKGDIPEGYSVSREKKERFSLILESASTNQTSMYLCASTHTSTDTQYFGPGTRLTVL.

This clonotype occurred a few times. The gene calls are TRBV6-5 and TRBJ2-4; D gene ambiguous. This CDR3 is built from 12 residues. The V and J ends lost 6 bases and 7 bases respectively, with 10 bases between them. The germline V gene has CDR1 MNHEY and CDR2 SVGAGI. The CDR3 DNA reads as TGTGCCAGCAGCCGAGAAGGGAACATTCAGTACTTC. It codes for CASSREGNIQYF.